The source of this TCR beta chain is a study of cytomegalovirus exposure and HLA in healthy donors. Study-wide points: In a later analysis, productive TCRs from donors in an Asian-associated ancestry cluster reportedly carried fewer N-insertions than the cohort mean.

Trimming cost V 6 bases and J 0 bases, with 4 bases left between them. The V gene's germline CDR1 is MNHNY and CDR2 SVGAGI (reference sequence). The CDR3 is made up of 12 amino acids. The PCR made use of 60 Vbeta and 13 Jbeta primers. Using immunoSEQ multiplex PCR, the repertoire was profiled, and TCRdb retains in-frame clones only, with some absent. The data contain approximately 190,000 clones, around 82% of them singletons. A remark on this clone: Its antigen is undetermined.

Regarding donors, all were healthy bone marrow donors. Sequenced: PBMCs. The receptor's source is a woman in her 30s in good health and CMV-seropositive. The chain uses TRBV6-6 and TRBJ2-3; unclear D gene. Written as DNA, the CDR3 is TGTGCCAGCAGCCCGAGCACAGATACGCAGTATTTT. Its protein product is CASSPSTDTQYF.